This TCR beta chain appears in the sequencing data of a study of cytomegalovirus exposure and HLA in healthy donors. Comment on this clone: Its cognate antigen is unknown.

From germline, CDR1 is MNHEY and CDR2 SMNVEV (reference sequence). The CDR3 has 15 residues. The V and J ends lost 8 bases and 0 bases, in that order; junction bases with no gene match: 10. Study-level findings and limits: A subsequent analysis found that TCR clusters from the first cohort also tended to co-occur in the 120 or so validation repertoires, with approximately 95% of cluster scores above 0.

The repertoire was sequenced with immunoSEQ multiplex PCR; TCRdb's copy has only in-frame clones and lacks some. The sample gives about 160,000 clones, 70% to 90% of which show up once; 5% to 7% is in the top ten. The rearrangement joins TRBV27 to TRBJ2-7; 7 nucleotides align to TRBD2. Sequencing was done on a sample of PBMCs. The sequence came from a woman in her thirties in good health and CMV-seronegative. In DNA, the CDR3 is TGTGCCAGCCAAAGAAGTGCGGGAGCCTCCTACGAGCAGTACTTC. Translated, it gives CASQRSAGASYEQYF.